The next 28 T cell receptor beta chains were all read from a single sample in a study of T cell repertoires in cytomegalovirus infection. These TCRs' antigens remain unknown. TCRdb reanalysed the reads using MiXCR and keeps one entry per CDR3 protein. The table lists about 770,000 distinct CDR3 sequences, 25% to 30% of them singletons, with about 12% in the top ten. This sample comprised cultured CD8+ T cells from PBMCs, obtained from culture after CMV antigen stimulation. The receptors stem from a human donor in good health (CMV status not recorded). Some clones in this sample may be carry-over from other donors' samples.

The gene calls are TRBV27 and TRBJ2-2, with D possibly matching TRBD1 (6 bases). This CDR3 is 14 amino acids long. In germline, CDR1 is MNHEY, CDR2 SMNVEV (reference sequence). Trimming took 5 bases from V and 4 from J, leaving 11 bases between them. CDR3 DNA sequence: TGTGCCAGCAGTCGACAGGCGAGCACCGGGGAGCTGTTTTTT. Amino acids: CASSRQASTGELFF.

This clonotype was counted at least ten times. The rearrangement uses TRBV4-1 and TRBJ1-5; 7 bases map to TRBD1. CDR3 length: 16 residues. In germline, CDR1 is MGHRA, CDR2 YSYEKL. With V trimmed by 3 bases and J by 4 bases, 9 bases remained unmatched. CDR3 residues: CASSHAAGTENQPQHF. Here the CDR3 DNA reads TGCGCCAGCAGCCATGCCGCCGGGACAGAAAATCAGCCCCAGCATTTT.

Points on this clonotype: At one of its ends the junction is not consistent with the germline gene, which may arise from a read error. The gene calls are TRBV27 and TRBJ1-2; D is possibly TRBD1 (5 bases). The germline V gene has CDR1 MNHEY and CDR2 SMNVEV (reference sequence). The CDR3 contains 13 residues. The CDR3 region is CANSPQAGYGYTF. The CDR3 DNA reads as TGTGCCAACAGTCCACAGGCGGGCTATGGCTACACCTTC.

CDR3 protein: CASSVAASYNEQFF. CDR3 DNA sequence: TGTGCCAGCAGTGTCGCGGCCTCATACAATGAGCAGTTCTTC. The chain joins TRBV6-4 to TRBJ2-1; D gene uncertain. The CDR3 contains 14 residues. Between the trimmed V and J ends, which lost 4 bases and 4 bases, there was a span of 11 bases. The V gene's germline CDR1 is MRHNA and CDR2 SNTAGT.

V and J are TRBV6-2 or TRBV6-3 and TRBJ2-1; 16 bases match TRBD2. Germline loops: CDR1 MNHEY, CDR2 SVGEGT. V was pared by 6 bases and J by 1 base, with 15 bases of the junction left unmatched. CDR3 size: 21 residues. The CDR3 loop is CASSVTPGLAGGLGSYNEQFF. The CDR3 DNA reads TGTGCCAGCAGCGTAACACCGGGACTAGCGGGGGGGTTAGGGTCCTACAATGAGCAGTTCTTC.

Remarks on this clonotype: A read error may explain this, as a much larger clone is one base away. This chain links TRBV11-2 with TRBJ2-1; TRBD1 aligns across 10 bases. Germline assignment: CDR1 SGHAT and CDR2 FQNNGV. With 4 bases clipped from V and 5 bases from J, the junction kept 11 bases outside the gene matches. The CDR3 is 17 residues long. This CDR3 is CASSSRDRGPPNNEQFF. The CDR3 DNA reads TGTGCCAGCAGCTCCCGGGACAGGGGACCACCCAACAATGAGCAGTTCTTC.

This clonotype was counted between two and nine times. This chain joins TRBV28 and TRBJ2-7; D remains ambiguous. V lost 3 bases and J 0 bases, leaving 12 bases between the germline ends. Germline V gene data show CDR1 as MDHEN and CDR2 as SYDVKM. CDR3 length: 15 residues. The CDR3 loop is CASSFLLTFSYEQYV. Written as DNA, the CDR3 is TGTGCCAGCAGTTTTCTCTTGACATTCTCCTACGAGCAGTACGTC.

J is TRBJ2-3 and V is TRBV6-1, with 10 bases aligning to TRBD1. The CDR3 contains 16 residues. V shed 2 bases and J 3 bases; nucleotides not matched to a gene: 5. The germline V gene has CDR1 MNHNS and CDR2 SASEGT. In nucleotides, the CDR3 is TGTGCCAGCAGTGAATTGACAGGGGGCTTTACAGATACGCAGTATTTT. It translates to CASSELTGGFTDTQYF.

V and J are TRBV7-9 and TRBJ1-5; no clear D. Germline CDR1 is SEHNR and CDR2 is FQNEAQ (reference sequence). V lost 3 bases and J 0 bases, leaving 12 bases between the germline ends. This CDR3 region has 16 residues. Here the CDR3 DNA reads TGTGCCAGCAGCTTGCATAACCCCTATAGCAATCAGCCCCAGCATTTT. It is translated as CASSLHNPYSNQPQHF. Supplemented by reference TRBV7-9 and TRBJ1-5, the full variable domain reads DTGVSQNPRHKITKRGQNVTFRCDPISEHNRLYWYRQTLGQGPEFLTYFQNEAQLEKSRLLSDRFSAERPKGSFSTLEIQRTEQGDSAMYLCASSLHNPYSNQPQHFGDGTRLSIL.

The genes are TRBV20-1 and TRBJ2-2; D ambiguous. This CDR3 comprises 13 residues. Trimming pared 0 bases from V and 5 bases from J, leaving 7 bases between. Germline V gives CDR1 DFQATT, CDR2 SNEGSKA (reference sequence). The CDR3 region is CSARDRGTGELFF. CDR3 bases: TGCAGTGCTAGAGATCGTGGAACCGGGGAGCTGTTTTTT.

This clonotype appeared a few times. The rearrangement links TRBV4-2 to TRBJ1-5; no definite D call. The germline V gene encodes CDR1 LGHNA and CDR2 YNFKEQ. With 0 bases removed from V and 0 bases from J, the gap between germline ends came to 6 bases. CDR3 length equals 15 residues. The DNA of the CDR3 is TGTGCCAGCAGCCAAGATGGCGATAGCAATCAGCCCCAGCATTTT. Its protein product is CASSQDGDSNQPQHF.

The sample holds a few counts of this clonotype. J is TRBJ2-2 and V is TRBV9; possibly TRBD2 for D (5 bases). V was pared by 0 bases and J by 0 bases, with 6 bases between. There are 15 residues in the CDR3. The germline V gene has CDR1 SGDLS and CDR2 YYNGEE. Written as DNA, the CDR3 is TGTGCCAGCAGCGTAGCCGGGGCGAACACCGGGGAGCTGTTTTTT. Translating it yields CASSVAGANTGELFF.

The table lists this clonotype with a few counts. The rearrangement joins TRBV27 to TRBJ1-3; TRBD1 matches 9 bases. V lost 5 bases to trimming and J lost 7 bases; unmatched junction nucleotides: 9. CDR3 length: 15 residues. Germline V CDR1 and CDR2: MNHEY, SMNVEV (reference sequence). In DNA form, the CDR3 reads TGTGCCAGCAGTCAAGGACAGGGGTCATGGAACACCATATATTTT. Its protein product is CASSQGQGSWNTIYF.

This chain joins TRBV7-2 and TRBJ2-5; D might be TRBD1 or TRBD2, each matching 5 bases. Germline CDR1 reads SGHTA; CDR2 reads FQGNSA. Trimming cost V 2 bases and J 5 bases, with 12 bases left between them. The CDR3 totals 14 residues. The CDR3 here is CASSLKPWGETQYF. DNA for the CDR3: TGTGCCAGCAGCTTAAAACCCTGGGGGGAGACCCAGTACTTC.

Here the CDR3 DNA reads TGCAGTGCCCCCAGAGGAGACTATGGCTACACCTTC. Its protein product is CSAPRGDYGYTF. This chain joins TRBV29-1 and TRBJ1-2, with no clear D. From germline, CDR1 is SQVTM and CDR2 ANQGSEA. There are 12 residues in the CDR3.

The CDR3 DNA sequence: TGTGCCATCAGTGAGCCCATTAACTCTGGAAACACCATATATTTT. Translated: CAISEPINSGNTIYF. V and J are TRBV10-3 and TRBJ1-3, with D unclear. Trimming took off 2 bases at V and 0 bases at J, with 8 bases between the two ends. The CDR3 is 15 amino acids. The germline CDR1 and CDR2 sequences are ENHRY and SYGVKD.

This chain uses TRBV20-1 with TRBJ2-4; the D call may be TRBD1 or TRBD2 (5 bases each). The CDR3 covers 14 residues. Trimming took 5 bases from V and 3 from J, leaving 14 bases between them. CDR1 DFQATT and CDR2 SNEGSKA come from the germline V gene (reference sequence). The CDR3 spells CSAPHRDLKNIQYF. The CDR3 DNA reads TGCAGTGCTCCACACCGGGACCTCAAAAACATTCAGTACTTC.

The gene calls are TRBV14 and TRBJ1-6; D not resolved. This CDR3 region has 13 residues. V lost 3 bases, J lost 8 bases, and 8 bases lay in between. CDR1 is SGHDN and CDR2 is FVKESK in the germline V gene. CDR3: CASSQRRYSPLHF. DNA of the CDR3: TGTGCCAGCAGCCAGAGGCGGTATTCACCCCTCCACTTT.

Only a few counts were recorded for this clonotype. This chain connects TRBV7-8 to TRBJ2-2, with D possibly called TRBD1 or TRBD2 (5 bases each). The ends were cut back, 0 bases at V and 10 bases at J, with 9 bases in the middle. The CDR3 spans 13 residues. Germline CDR1 is SGHVS and CDR2 is FQNEAQ. The CDR3 DNA is TGTGCCAGCAGCTTAGCGGGGGATGTGGAGCTGTTTTTT. Encoded protein: CASSLAGDVELFF.

Only a few counts were recorded for this clonotype. V gene TRBV7-2 combines with J gene TRBJ1-1; no reliable D call. Trimming left V 2 bases short and J 0 bases short, with 16 bases between. The germline CDR1 and CDR2 sequences are SGHTA and FQGNSA. CDR3 size: 17 residues. The chain's CDR3 is CASSLKRQLNMNTEAFF. The CDR3 coding sequence is TGTGCCAGCAGCTTAAAACGGCAGCTAAACATGAACACTGAAGCTTTCTTT.

This clonotype was picked up a small number of times. The J gene is TRBJ2-7, the V gene TRBV12-3 or TRBV12-4, with D possibly being TRBD1 (6 bases). The CDR3 runs 16 residues. Trimming stripped 2 bases from V and 6 bases from J, with 20 bases between. CDR3 nucleotide sequence: TGTGCCAGCAGTTTATTTCGTGGGGGCCCCTGGGGCGAGCAGTACTTC. The encoded protein is CASSLFRGGPWGEQYF.

V gene TRBV27 combines with J gene TRBJ2-1, with D possibly TRBD2 on 6 matching bases. CDR1 is MNHEY, CDR2 SMNVEV, per germline (reference sequence). Trimming pared 1 base from V and 0 bases from J, leaving 13 bases between. The CDR3 length is 17 residues. The CDR3 here is CASSLFGTLSSYNEQFF. Written as DNA, the CDR3 is TGTGCCAGCAGTTTATTCGGGACTCTGAGCTCCTACAATGAGCAGTTCTTC.

This clonotype was found many times. The rearrangement links TRBV28 to TRBJ1-4; D perhaps matches TRBD1 (6 bases). The V end was cut by 0 bases, the J end by 6 bases, with 11 bases between. Per germline, CDR1 MDHEN and CDR2 SYDVKM. The CDR3 runs to 15 residues. In DNA, the CDR3 is TGTGCCAGCAGTTTATGGGGGGCAGGGGATGAAAAACTGTTTTTT. It specifies CASSLWGAGDEKLFF.

This clonotype was detected a few times. The chain uses TRBV7-6 and TRBJ2-3; D uncertain. The CDR3 loop spans 14 amino acids. Germline V gene lookup returns CDR1 SGHVS and CDR2 FNYEAQ. V dropped 3 bases and J dropped 0 bases, with 7 bases sitting between them. CDR3 sequence reads: CASSFYGSTDTQYF. The CDR3 bases are TGTGCCAGCAGCTTCTACGGGAGCACAGATACGCAGTATTTT.

The chain carries TRBV5-4 and TRBJ2-7; perhaps TRBD2 as D (5 bases). The V end lost 0 bases, the J end lost 5 bases, and 12 bases lay between the germline ends. The CDR3 runs to 14 residues. Germline V gene data show CDR1 as SGHNT and CDR2 as YYREEE (reference sequence). CDR3 loop: CASSLDEGRDEQYF. The CDR3 DNA reads as TGTGCCAGCAGCTTGGATGAAGGGCGGGACGAGCAGTACTTC.

Only one count was recorded for this clonotype. The chain is built from TRBV2 and TRBJ1-1, with a weak D call TRBD1 (6 bases). Germline V CDR1 and CDR2: SNHLY, FYNNEI. V was cut by 8 bases and J by 2 bases, with 21 bases left in between. This CDR3 is built from 16 residues. The DNA for the CDR3 is TGTGCCAGCCCCGAGGGGGTCCCCGGAATAAACACTGAAGCTTTCTTT. Translating it yields CASPEGVPGINTEAFF.

The V call is TRBV6-5, the J call TRBJ1-2; TRBD1 agrees at 7 bases. There are 15 residues in the CDR3. The junction had 9 bases not matched to a gene; V was cut back by 0 bases and J by 8 bases. CDR1 MNHEY and CDR2 SVGAGI come from the germline V gene. In DNA form, the CDR3 reads TGTGCCAGCAGTTACTCCGGGACAGCTGGGGAAGGCTACACCTTC. Protein product: CASSYSGTAGEGYTF.

The J gene is TRBJ1-1, the V gene TRBV19; the D is unclear. The CDR3 length is 14 residues. Trimming stripped 6 bases from V and 7 bases from J, with 18 bases between. The germline CDR1 and CDR2 sequences are LNHDA and SQIVND (reference sequence). The CDR3 region has the DNA TGTGCCAGTAGATCCCGGGATTCGGGCCGTGAAGCTTTCTTT. Amino acids: CASRSRDSGREAFF.